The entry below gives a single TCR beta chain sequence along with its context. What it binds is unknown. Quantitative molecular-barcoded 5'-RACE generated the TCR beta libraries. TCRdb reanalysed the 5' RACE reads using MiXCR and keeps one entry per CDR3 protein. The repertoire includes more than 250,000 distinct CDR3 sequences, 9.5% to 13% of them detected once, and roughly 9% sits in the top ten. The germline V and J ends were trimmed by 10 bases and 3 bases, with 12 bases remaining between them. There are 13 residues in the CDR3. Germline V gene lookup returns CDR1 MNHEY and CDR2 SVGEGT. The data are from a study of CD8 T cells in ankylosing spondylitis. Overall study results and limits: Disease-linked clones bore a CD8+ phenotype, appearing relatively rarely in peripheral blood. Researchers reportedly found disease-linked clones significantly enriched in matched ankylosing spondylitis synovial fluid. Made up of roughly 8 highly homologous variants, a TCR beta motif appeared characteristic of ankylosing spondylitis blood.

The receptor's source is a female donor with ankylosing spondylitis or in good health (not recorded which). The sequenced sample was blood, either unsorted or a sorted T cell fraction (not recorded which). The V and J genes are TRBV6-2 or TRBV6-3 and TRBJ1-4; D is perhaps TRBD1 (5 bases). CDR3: CATNRGANEKLFF. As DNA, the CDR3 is TGTGCCACTAACCGGGGGGCTAATGAAAAACTGTTTTTT.